This TCR beta chain stems from a study of glioma-infiltrating T cells. The iRepertoire nested amplicon-rescue multiplex PCR amplified TCR alpha and beta CDR3s from RNA. For one-step reverse transcription and amplification, about 85-400 ng of tissue mRNA or PBMC total RNA was used. TCRdb reprocessed the multiplex PCR reads via MiXCR and lists one record per CDR3 protein. Altogether about 180,000 distinct CDR3 sequences are present, approximately 40% being singletons, with the ten largest covering around 5.3%. Remarks on this clonotype: Its antigen is currently unknown. A read error is possible here, since a much larger clone lies one base away.

Study-wide results and caveats: Tissue-blood divergence was below expectation in non-neoplastic patients, above in gliomas.

CDR3 size: 11 residues. The ends were cut back, 8 bases at V and 1 base at J, with 8 bases in the middle. Germline V gene lookup returns CDR1 DFQATT and CDR2 SNEGSKA (reference sequence). V and J are TRBV20-1 and TRBJ2-5; D is uncertain. This receptor was identified in a human donor with low-grade glioma or glioblastoma, undergoing nonglioma brain surgery, or in good health (not recorded which). Sequences were obtained from glioma tissue, nonneoplastic brain tissue, or PBMCs (not recorded which). Here the CDR3 reads CSTHGQETQYF. As DNA, the CDR3 is TGCAGTACCCACGGCCAAGAGACCCAGTACTTC.